This T cell receptor (beta chain) emerged from a study of technical replicates of blood from four donors. CDR3 size: 15 residues. V lost 6 bases and J lost 4, with 15 bases in between. From germline, CDR1 is LGHNA and CDR2 YNFKEQ. Produced via immunoSEQ multiplex PCR; TCRdb's table is partial and in-frame only. The table lists roughly 90,000 clones, 90% to 97% of them singletons. The clonotype was recovered from a human donor in good health. The specimen sequenced was T cells isolated from PBMCs. The chain joins TRBV4-2 to TRBJ2-2, with D possibly TRBD1 on 5 matching bases. This chain's CDR3 is CASRTLDSSTGELFF. The CDR3 bases are TGTGCCAGCAGGACTCTTGACAGTTCCACCGGGGAGCTGTTTTTT.